These 9 T cell receptor beta chains were all obtained from the same sample, sequenced in a study of blood T cell repertoires in COVID-19. Here immunoSEQ multiplex PCR was the method, and the copy in TCRdb shows in-frame clones only, minus some. The sample lists hundreds of thousands of clones, about 90% occurring once. What was sequenced was PBMCs or T cells enriched from blood (not recorded which). These receptors all stem from a man aged 45 to 65 who had been exposed to COVID-19.

This rearrangement joins TRBV5-1 to TRBJ1-1, with no clear D. Germline values: CDR1 SGHRS, CDR2 YFSETQ. The ends were cut back, 5 bases at V and 0 bases at J, with 8 bases in the middle. This CDR3 contains 13 residues. Written as DNA, the CDR3 is TGCGCCAGCAGGGAGCAGTTGAACACTGAAGCTTTCTTT. Its protein is CASREQLNTEAFF.

There are a few counts of this clone. V gene TRBV6-5 combines with J gene TRBJ1-1; TRBD1 is a possible D gene (5 bases). Germline V gene lookup returns CDR1 MNHEY and CDR2 SVGAGI. The CDR3 extends over 13 amino acids. V lost 3 bases, J lost 10 bases, and 15 bases lay in between. The CDR3 bases are TGTGCCAGCAGTTATCATCAGGGCCTTCTAGCTTTCTTT. It specifies CASSYHQGLLAFF.

This chain's CDR3 is CASSPHPGTKEETQYF. CDR3 bases: TGTGCCAGCAGTCCCCACCCCGGGACTAAGGAAGAGACCCAGTACTTC. This chain uses TRBV28 with TRBJ2-5; 7 bases line up with TRBD2. CDR3 length: 16 residues. With V trimmed by 5 bases and J by 3 bases, 12 bases remained unmatched. The germline V gene encodes CDR1 MDHEN and CDR2 SYDVKM.

The chain has TRBV12-1 and TRBJ1-5. TRBV12-1 is given as a pseudogene. The CDR3 is 15 amino acids. In DNA form, the CDR3 reads TGTGCCAGCAGCTGGCCAGGAGCGGCTGATCAGCCCCAGCATTTT. This sequence encodes CASSWPGAADQPQHF.

V and J are TRBV20-1 and TRBJ1-2, with a weak D call TRBD1 (5 bases). The germline gives CDR1 DFQATT, CDR2 SNEGSKA (reference sequence). Trimming left V 3 bases short and J 4 bases short, with 24 bases between. The CDR3 consists of 17 residues. CDR3 in amino acids: CSASSGGTSIFGYGYTF. Written as DNA, the CDR3 is TGCAGTGCTAGTTCGGGGGGAACATCTATCTTCGGCTATGGCTACACCTTC.

This sequence joins TRBV3-1 (or the pseudogene TRBV3-2) and TRBJ2-5, with 9 bases aligning to TRBD1. Germline trimming cut 3 bases from V and 6 bases from J; bases unmatched to any gene: 14. Looked up from germline, CDR1 is LGHDT and CDR2 is YNNKEL (reference sequence). The CDR3 has 17 amino acids. The chain's CDR3 is CASSQWTGEGGGKTQYF. For the CDR3, the DNA is TGTGCCAGCAGCCAGTGGACAGGGGAAGGGGGGGGCAAGACCCAGTACTTC.

This chain uses TRBV21-1 with TRBJ1-1; the listed D gene, TRBD1, was not tested against the DNA. TRBV21-1 represents a pseudogene. The CDR3 runs 19 residues. CDR3: CASSENNAPVSGMNTEAFF. CDR3 nucleotide sequence: TGTGCCAGCAGCGAAAATAATGCCCCGGTGTCAGGGATGAACACTGAAGCTTTCTTT.

The chain couples TRBV5-1 to TRBJ2-2; possibly TRBD2 for D (5 bases). Trimming took off 5 bases at V and 7 bases at J, with 21 bases between the two ends. CDR1 is SGHRS and CDR2 is YFSETQ in the germline V gene. The CDR3 length is 16 residues. The DNA for the CDR3 is TGCGCCAGCAGTTGGGCGGAGAGCCTAGAGGGCGGGGAGCTGTTTTTT. As protein: CASSWAESLEGGELFF.

The rearrangement links TRBV28 to TRBJ1-3; D remains ambiguous. The ends were cut back, 7 bases at V and 3 bases at J, with 19 bases in the middle. The CDR3 is 16 residues long. CDR1 MDHEN and CDR2 SYDVKM come from the germline V gene. This CDR3 is CASMRPGAHFGNTIYF. The CDR3 bases are TGTGCCAGCATGCGGCCGGGAGCCCATTTTGGAAACACCATATATTTT.